These 4 T cell receptor beta chains were all obtained from the same sample, sequenced in a study of blood T cell repertoires in COVID-19. Clones were read by immunoSEQ multiplex PCR, and TCRdb kept only the in-frame ones, dropping some. The profile shows about 240,000 clones, more than 75% of them singletons. Sequencing used peripheral blood. Receptors were obtained from a man at least 80 years old with acute or convalescent COVID-19.

This chain uses TRBV4-3 with TRBJ1-1; D unclear. Germline CDR1 LGHNA, CDR2 YSLEER. The CDR3 has 13 amino acids. V lost 1 base and J lost 7, with 10 bases in between. The CDR3 protein is CASSQVTGIEAFF. In DNA, the CDR3 is TGCGCCAGCAGCCAAGTAACGGGGATTGAAGCTTTCTTT.

The chain uses TRBV28 and TRBJ2-5; 9 positions match TRBD1. The CDR3 consists of 14 residues. V lost 5 bases to trimming and J lost 5 bases; unmatched junction nucleotides: 6. CDR1 MDHEN and CDR2 SYDVKM come from the germline V gene. In DNA, the CDR3 is TGTGCCAGCAGTACAGGGGGCCGGTTGGAGACCCAGTACTTC. Protein product: CASSTGGRLETQYF.

The chain combines TRBV14 with TRBJ1-2, with 7 bases lining up with TRBD1. There are 17 residues in the CDR3. With V trimmed by 1 base and J by 4 bases, 12 bases remained unmatched. From germline, CDR1 is SGHDN and CDR2 FVKESK. CDR3 loop: CASSQVGVGTVIYGYTF. The CDR3 DNA reads as TGTGCCAGCAGCCAAGTGGGAGTTGGGACAGTTATCTATGGCTACACCTTC.

The chain is built from TRBV10-3 and TRBJ2-1, with 9 nucleotides matching TRBD2. The CDR3 loop spans 19 amino acids. The junction had 16 bases not matched to a gene; V was cut back by 7 bases and J by 0 bases. Looked up from germline, CDR1 is ENHRY and CDR2 is SYGVKD. The CDR3 region has the DNA TGTGCCATCAACCAACAAGGAGTAGCGGGAGTAATCTCCTACAATGAGCAGTTCTTC. It is translated as CAINQQGVAGVISYNEQFF.